The clone carrying this T cell receptor (beta chain) was counted only a few times. The antigen is undetermined. The DNA ends 3 residues before the CDR3 does, and the rest of the CDR3 is filled in from the germline J gene. The data originate from a study of T cell clonality in common variable immunodeficiency. Each donor provided about 5 to 8.5 ml of heparinized whole blood. Study findings and constraints: CVID subjects had higher TCRbeta clonality than healthy controls, most marked in about a third. CVID patient heterogeneity limited repertoire-clinical complication correlations.

V trimming: 4 bases; J trimming: 2 bases; junction bases outside the gene matches: 3. This CDR3 region has 15 residues. Germline V lookup: CDR1 SGHRS, CDR2 YFSETQ. CVID and control samples used equivalent genomic DNA input. Produced via immunoSEQ multiplex PCR; TCRdb's table is partial and in-frame only. Altogether roughly 58,000 clones were found in the sample, and no singletons occur. V gene TRBV5-1 combines with J gene TRBJ2-7, with 13 bases that match TRBD2. Specimen: peripheral blood mononuclear cells. This TCR derives from a person aged 18 to 70 in good health. The part of the CDR3 DNA that was read is TGCGCCAGCAGCGAAACTAGCGGGAGGGCCTACGAG. Translating gives CASSETSGRAYE. The whole CDR3 protein reads CASSETSGRAYEQYF. Supplemented by reference TRBV5-1 and TRBJ2-7, the full variable domain reads KAGVTQTPRYLIKTRGQQVTLSCSPISGHRSVSWYQQTPGQGLQFLFEYFSETQRNKGNFPGRFSGRQFSNSRSEMNVSTLELGDSALYLCASSETSGRAYEQYFGPGTRLTVT.